This T cell receptor (beta chain) was obtained from a study of shared clonotypes between healthy human individuals. Study-wide context: Each donor had three CD4 naive, three CD4 memory, two CD8 naive and one CD8 memory plate.

Germline V gene data show CDR1 as MDHEN and CDR2 as SYDVKM. Trimming left V 6 bases short and J 9 bases short, with 27 bases between. The CDR3 length is 16 residues. Study conclusions and caveats: Rarefaction indicated that sorted-subset sequencing remained incomplete although depth was large.

The material for each subset, its genomic DNA, was split evenly across several immunoSEQ plates. TCRdb's table, derived via immunoSEQ multiplex PCR, lists solely in-frame clones and lacks some. The data show about 1.5 million clones, with around 98% seen just once and roughly 0.42% held by the top ten. Regarding this clone: What it recognizes is unknown.

V is TRBV28 and J is TRBJ2-7; TRBD2 might be the D (6 bases). The specimen was naive CD4+ T cells sorted from blood. Subset in this sample: CD45RA+ positively selected. This clonotype originated in a man between 25 and 39 years old in good health. The CDR3 coding sequence is TGTGCCAGCAGGGGAGCGGGTACCTTCCTCCATTCTGGGCAGTACTTC. It specifies CASRGAGTFLHSGQYF.